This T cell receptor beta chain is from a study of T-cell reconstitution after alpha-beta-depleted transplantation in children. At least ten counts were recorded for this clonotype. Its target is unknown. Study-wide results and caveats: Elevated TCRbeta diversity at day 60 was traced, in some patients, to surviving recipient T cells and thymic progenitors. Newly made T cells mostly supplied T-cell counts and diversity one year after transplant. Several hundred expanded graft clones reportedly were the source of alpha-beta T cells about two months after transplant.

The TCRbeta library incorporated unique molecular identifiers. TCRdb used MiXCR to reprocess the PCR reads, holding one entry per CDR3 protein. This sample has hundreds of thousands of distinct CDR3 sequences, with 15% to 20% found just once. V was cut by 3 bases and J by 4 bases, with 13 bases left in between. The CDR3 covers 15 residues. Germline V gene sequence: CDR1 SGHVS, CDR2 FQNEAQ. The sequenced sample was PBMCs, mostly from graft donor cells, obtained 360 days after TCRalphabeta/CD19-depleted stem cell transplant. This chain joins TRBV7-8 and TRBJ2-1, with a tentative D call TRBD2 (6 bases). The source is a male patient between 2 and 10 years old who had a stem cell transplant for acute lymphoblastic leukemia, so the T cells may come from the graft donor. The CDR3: CASSLVGRGYNEQFF. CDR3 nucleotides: TGTGCCAGCAGCTTGGTCGGGAGAGGATACAATGAGCAGTTCTTC.